This TCR beta chain appears in the sequencing data of a study of blood T cells in healthy people across ages. Study summary: About one barcoded TCR beta cDNA was captured per two T cells.

CDR3 length equals 14 residues. The germline V gene encodes CDR1 MGHRA and CDR2 YSYEKL. Deletions cut 4 bases from V and 0 bases from J, with 10 bases between. For this clonotype: What it binds is not known.

Study findings and constraints: Relative to aged donors, long-lived donors carried more naive CD4+ cells and displayed higher diversity. The fall in TCR beta diversity per million T cells was roughly linear with age.

Each of the donors had about 9.9 milliliters of peripheral blood drawn into EDTA-treated Vacutainer tubes. A second PCR of 7 to 11 cycles used a sample-barcoded 5' primer and a J-beta primer mix. TCRdb passed the 5' RACE reads through MiXCR, listing each CDR3 protein once. In the table there are over 1,200,000 distinct CDR3 sequences, approximately 59% of which are singletons. The TCR originated in a man between 18 and 35 years old in good health. This sequence joins TRBV4-1 and TRBJ2-7, with a tentative D call TRBD2 (5 bases). The sequenced sample consisted of blood. The CDR3, as DNA: TGCGCCAGCAGCCCGGACGGGGACTCCTACGAGCAGTACTTC. Translation gives CASSPDGDSYEQYF.